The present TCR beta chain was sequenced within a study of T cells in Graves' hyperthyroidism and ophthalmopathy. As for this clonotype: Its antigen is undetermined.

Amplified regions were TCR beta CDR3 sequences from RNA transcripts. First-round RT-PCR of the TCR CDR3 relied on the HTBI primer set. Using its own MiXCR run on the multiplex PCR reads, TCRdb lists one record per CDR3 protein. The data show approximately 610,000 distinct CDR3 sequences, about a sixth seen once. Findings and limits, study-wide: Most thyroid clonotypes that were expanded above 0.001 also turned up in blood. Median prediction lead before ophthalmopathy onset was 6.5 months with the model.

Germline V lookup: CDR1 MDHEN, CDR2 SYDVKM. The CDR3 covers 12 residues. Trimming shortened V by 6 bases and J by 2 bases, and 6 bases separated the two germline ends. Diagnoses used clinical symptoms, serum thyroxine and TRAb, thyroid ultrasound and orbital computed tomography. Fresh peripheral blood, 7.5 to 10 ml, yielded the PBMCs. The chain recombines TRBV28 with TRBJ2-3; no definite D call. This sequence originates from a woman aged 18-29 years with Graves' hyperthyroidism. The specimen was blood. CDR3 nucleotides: TGTGCCAGCAGGGGCCCCACAGATACGCAGTATTTT. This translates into CASRGPTDTQYF.